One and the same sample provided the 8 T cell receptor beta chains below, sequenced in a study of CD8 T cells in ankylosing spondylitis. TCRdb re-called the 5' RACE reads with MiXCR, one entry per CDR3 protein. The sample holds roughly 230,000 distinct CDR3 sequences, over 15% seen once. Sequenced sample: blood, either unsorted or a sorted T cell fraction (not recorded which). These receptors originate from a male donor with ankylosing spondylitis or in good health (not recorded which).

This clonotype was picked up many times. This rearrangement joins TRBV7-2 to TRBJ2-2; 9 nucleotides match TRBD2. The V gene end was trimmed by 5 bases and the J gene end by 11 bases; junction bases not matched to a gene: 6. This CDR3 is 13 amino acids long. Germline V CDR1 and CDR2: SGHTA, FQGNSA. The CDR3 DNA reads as TGTGCCAGCAGCGCGGGACTAGCAGTAGAGCTGTTTTTT. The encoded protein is CASSAGLAVELFF.

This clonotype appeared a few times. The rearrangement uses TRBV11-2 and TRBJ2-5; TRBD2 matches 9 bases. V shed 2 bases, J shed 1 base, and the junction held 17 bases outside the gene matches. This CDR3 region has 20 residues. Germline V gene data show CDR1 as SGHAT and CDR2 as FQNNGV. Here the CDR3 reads CASSLNPREGLIWGQETQYF. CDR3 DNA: TGTGCCAGCAGCTTAAATCCGCGGGAGGGCTTAATATGGGGCCAAGAGACCCAGTACTTC.

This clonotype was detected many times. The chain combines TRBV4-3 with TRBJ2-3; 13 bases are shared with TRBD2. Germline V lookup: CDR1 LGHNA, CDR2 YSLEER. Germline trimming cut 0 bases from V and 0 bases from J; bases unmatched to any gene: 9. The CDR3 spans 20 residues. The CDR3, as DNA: TGCGCCAGCAGCCAAGATAATCCCCGGACTAGCGGGAGTAGCACAGATACGCAGTATTTT. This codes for CASSQDNPRTSGSSTDTQYF.

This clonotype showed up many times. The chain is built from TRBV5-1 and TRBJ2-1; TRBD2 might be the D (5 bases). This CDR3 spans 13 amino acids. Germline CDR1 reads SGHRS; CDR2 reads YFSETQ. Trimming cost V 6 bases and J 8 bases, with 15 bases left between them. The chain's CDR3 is CASILAGGDEQFF. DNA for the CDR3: TGCGCCAGCATTCTAGCCGGTGGGGATGAGCAGTTCTTC.

CDR3 sequence (DNA): TGTGCCAGCAGCCAGGTCGAAGGGCCTCTGGGAGGGGAGCAGTACTTC. It specifies CASSQVEGPLGGEQYF. The rearrangement joins TRBV7-8 to TRBJ2-7; 7 bases fit TRBD2. The CDR3 consists of 16 residues. The V segment lost 5 bases and the J segment 7 bases; nucleotides outside the gene matches: 17. CDR1 and CDR2 from the germline V gene are SGHVS and FQNEAQ.

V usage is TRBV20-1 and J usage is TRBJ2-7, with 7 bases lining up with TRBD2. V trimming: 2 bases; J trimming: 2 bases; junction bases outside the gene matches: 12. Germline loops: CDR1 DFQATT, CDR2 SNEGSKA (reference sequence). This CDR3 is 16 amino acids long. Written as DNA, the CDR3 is TGCAGTGCTAGAACACCTTCTAGCGGTGATACCTACGAGCAGTACTTC. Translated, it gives CSARTPSSGDTYEQYF.

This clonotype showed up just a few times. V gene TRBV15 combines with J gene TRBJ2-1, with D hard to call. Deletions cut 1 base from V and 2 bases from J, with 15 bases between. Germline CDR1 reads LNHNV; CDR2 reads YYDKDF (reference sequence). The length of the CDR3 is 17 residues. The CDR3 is CATSRVDYRVPYNEQFF. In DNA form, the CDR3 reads TGTGCCACCAGCAGAGTCGATTACAGAGTTCCCTACAATGAGCAGTTCTTC. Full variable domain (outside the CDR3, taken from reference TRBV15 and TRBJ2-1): DAMVIQNPRYQVTQFGKPVTLSCSQTLNHNVMYWYQQKSSQAPKLLFHYYDKDFNNEADTPDNFQSRRPNTSFCFLDIRSPGLGDTAMYLCATSRVDYRVPYNEQFFGPGTRLTVL.

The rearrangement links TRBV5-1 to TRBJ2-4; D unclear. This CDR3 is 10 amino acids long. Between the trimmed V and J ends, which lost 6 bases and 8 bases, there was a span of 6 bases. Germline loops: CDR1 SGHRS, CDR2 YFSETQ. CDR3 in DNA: TGCGCCAGCAACGCTTACATTCAGTACTTC. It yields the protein CASNAYIQYF.